The entry below describes one T cell receptor beta chain. Its cognate antigen is unknown. The germline CDR1 and CDR2 sequences are SGHDN and FVKESK. J gave up 2 bases and V 3 bases, and 6 bases lay outside the gene matches. The CDR3 runs to 16 residues. This record belongs to a study of shared clonotypes between healthy human individuals. Overall study results and limits: Shared across a few donors were around 5% of the naive CD4 clonotypes.

Profiled with immunoSEQ multiplex PCR; TCRdb holds only in-frame clones, not every one. The repertoire has over 1.4 million clones, roughly 95% of them found once; the top ten carry approximately 1.1%. The sequenced sample consisted of naive CD4+ T cells sorted from blood. Specified subset: CD45RA+ positively selected. This clonotype was sampled from a man under 40 in good health. The chain links TRBV14 to TRBJ2-3; TRBD2 agrees at 9 bases. DNA of the CDR3: TGTGCCAGCAGCCATAGCGGGAGAGTCTACACAGATACGCAGTATTTT. Translated: CASSHSGRVYTDTQYF.